One and the same sample provided the 9 T cell receptor beta chains below, sequenced in a study of PD-1 blockade in classical Hodgkin lymphoma. Assay: immunoSEQ multiplex PCR; the TCRdb copy retains only in-frame clones and omits some. The table shows 100,000 or so clones, with roughly nine tenths occurring only once. As for time point: cycle 4 day 1 (C4D1), after 5 to 7 weeks of nivolumab. Relapses following autologous stem cell transplantation were seen in all patients, with brentuximab vedotin exposure varying. Material: peripheral blood mononuclear cells (PBMCs), obtained before the fourth cycle of nivolumab. The receptor source for this set is a human donor with classical Hodgkin lymphoma.

The gene calls are TRBV27 and TRBJ2-5, with a weak D call TRBD2 (6 bases). The germline V gene encodes CDR1 MNHEY and CDR2 SMNVEV (reference sequence). Trimming removed 0 bases at V and 4 bases at J, with 9 bases between. The CDR3 spans 14 residues. For the CDR3, the DNA is TGTGCCAGCAGTTTATCTGCGCGGGGAGAGACCCAGTACTTC. Protein sequence: CASSLSARGETQYF.

The chain recombines TRBV7-2 with TRBJ1-4; possibly TRBD1 for D (6 bases). V was cut by 0 bases and J by 11 bases, with 7 bases left in between. CDR3 length: 12 amino acids. Germline V gene sequence: CDR1 SGHTA, CDR2 FQGNSA. As DNA, the CDR3 is TGTGCCAGCAGCTTAGCAGGGGGGAAACTGTTTTTT. This encodes CASSLAGGKLFF.

The chain links TRBV5-1 to TRBJ2-2, with D maybe TRBD2 (6 bases). There are 14 residues in the CDR3. Per the germline V gene, CDR1 is SGHRS and CDR2 is YFSETQ. V was trimmed by 4 bases and J by 2 bases, leaving 9 bases between them. Written as DNA, the CDR3 is TGCGCCAGCAGCCTGCGGGAAAACACCGGGGAGCTGTTTTTT. This gives the protein CASSLRENTGELFF.

This clone was counted a single time. V is TRBV30 and J is TRBJ1-1; no firm D call. This CDR3 is 13 amino acids long. Per germline, CDR1 GTSNPN and CDR2 SVGIG (reference sequence). V was shortened by 1 base and J by 0 bases, with 6 bases between the two germline ends. The chain's CDR3 is CAWSERMNTEAFF. The CDR3 DNA is TGTGCCTGGAGTGAGCGTATGAACACTGAAGCTTTCTTT.

The V call is TRBV19, the J call TRBJ2-3; 7 positions agree with TRBD2. V shed 5 bases and J 0 bases; nucleotides not matched to a gene: 5. Germline values: CDR1 LNHDA, CDR2 SQIVND (reference sequence). CDR3 size: 15 residues. CDR3 region: CASSPTGGSTDTQYF. CDR3 DNA: TGTGCCAGTAGTCCTACGGGGGGAAGCACAGATACGCAGTATTTT.

The chain couples TRBV18 to TRBJ2-3; 7 bases line up with TRBD1. This CDR3 region has 14 residues. The V and J ends lost 6 bases and 2 bases, in that order; junction bases with no gene match: 5. Germline V gene data show CDR1 as KGHSH and CDR2 as LQKENI. CDR3 DNA sequence: TGTGCCAGCTCGCGAGGGGGCAACACAGATACGCAGTATTTT. Its translation is CASSRGGNTDTQYF.

V usage is TRBV13 and J usage is TRBJ2-7; 7 bases are shared with TRBD2. Looked up from germline, CDR1 is PRHDT and CDR2 is FYEKMQ (reference sequence). With 3 bases clipped from V and 4 bases from J, the junction kept 15 bases outside the gene matches. This CDR3 has 17 residues. CDR3 DNA sequence: TGTGCCAGCAGCTTCCTTTCCGGCCTAGCGGCCAGGTACGAGCAGTACTTC. This gives the protein CASSFLSGLAARYEQYF.

The rearrangement links TRBV30 to TRBJ1-1; D not certain. V was trimmed by 3 bases and J by 1 base, leaving 9 bases between them. Germline V CDR1 and CDR2: GTSNPN, SVGIG (reference sequence). This CDR3 comprises 13 residues. As DNA, the CDR3 is TGTGCCTGGAGGAGGGAATCGAACACTGAAGCTTTCTTT. This gives the protein CAWRRESNTEAFF.

The V and J genes are TRBV7-8 and TRBJ2-1, with D maybe TRBD2 (6 bases). Trimming stripped 3 bases from V and 8 bases from J, with 14 bases between. The CDR3 runs 14 residues. Germline CDR1 is SGHVS and CDR2 is FQNEAQ. The CDR3 DNA reads TGTGCCAGCAGCTTGGGGGGTCTGATGGATGAGCAGTTCTTC. Encoded protein: CASSLGGLMDEQFF.